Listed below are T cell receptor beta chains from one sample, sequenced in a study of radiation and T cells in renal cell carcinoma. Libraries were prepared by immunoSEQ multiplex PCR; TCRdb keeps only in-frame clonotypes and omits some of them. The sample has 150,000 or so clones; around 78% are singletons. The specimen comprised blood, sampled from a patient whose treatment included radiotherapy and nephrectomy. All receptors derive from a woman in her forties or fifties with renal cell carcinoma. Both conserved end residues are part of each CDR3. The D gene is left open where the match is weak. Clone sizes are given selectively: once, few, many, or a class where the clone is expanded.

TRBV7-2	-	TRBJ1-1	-	CASSLMGSRTEAFF	TGTGCCAGCAGCTTAATGGGTAGTCGCACTGAAGCTTTCTTT
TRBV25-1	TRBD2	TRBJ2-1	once	CASSDPSGRAYNEQFF	TGTGCCAGCAGTGATCCTAGCGGGAGGGCTTACAATGAGCAGTTCTTC
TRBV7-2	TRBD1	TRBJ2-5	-	CASSPSPGQQYF	TGTGCCAGCAGCCCCTCCCCGGGACAGCAGTACTTC
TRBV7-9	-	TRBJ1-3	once	CASSPQQTGNTIYF	TGTGCCAGCAGCCCCCAACAGACTGGAAACACCATATATTTT
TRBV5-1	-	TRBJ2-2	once	CASSLALNTGELFF	TGCGCCAGCAGCTTAGCATTGAACACCGGGGAGCTGTTTTTT
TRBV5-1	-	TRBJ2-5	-	CASSLGVQETQYF	TGCGCCAGCAGCTTGGGGGTACAAGAGACCCAGTACTTC
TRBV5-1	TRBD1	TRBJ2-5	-	CASSLLRGTEQETQYF	TGCGCCAGCAGCTTGTTAAGGGGGACAGAACAAGAGACCCAGTACTTC
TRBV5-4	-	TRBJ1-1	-	CASYTGNMNTEAFF	TGTGCCAGTTACACAGGGAACATGAACACTGAAGCTTTCTTT
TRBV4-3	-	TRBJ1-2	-	CASSPGAAAGYGYTF	TGCGCCAGCAGCCCCGGGGCGGCGGCTGGCTATGGCTACACCTTC
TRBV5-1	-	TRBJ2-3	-	CASSSGVGTDTQYF	TGCGCCAGCAGCAGTGGGGTGGGGACAGATACGCAGTATTTT
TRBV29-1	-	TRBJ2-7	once	CSVVADEDEQYF	TGCAGCGTTGTAGCAGACGAGGACGAGCAGTACTTC
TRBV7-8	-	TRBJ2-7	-	CASRPEVTSAITYEQYF	TGTGCCAGCAGACCAGAGGTGACCTCGGCAATAACCTACGAGCAGTACTTC
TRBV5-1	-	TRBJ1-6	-	CASSLEQGENSPLHF	TGCGCCAGCAGCTTGGAACAGGGCGAGAATTCACCCCTCCACTTT
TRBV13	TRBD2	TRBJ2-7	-	CASSSSGYGSYEQYF	TGTGCCAGCAGCTCTAGCGGGTACGGCTCCTACGAGCAGTACTTC
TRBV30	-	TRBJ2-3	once	CAWGVPTGWEDTQYF	TGTGCCTGGGGGGTTCCTACAGGGTGGGAAGATACGCAGTATTTT
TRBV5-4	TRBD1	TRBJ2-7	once	CASSHKGQYPYEQYF	TGTGCCAGCAGCCATAAGGGACAGTACCCCTACGAGCAGTACTTC
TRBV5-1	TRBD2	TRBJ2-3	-	CASSLGLAGADTQYF	TGCGCCAGCAGCTTGGGACTAGCGGGAGCAGATACGCAGTATTTT
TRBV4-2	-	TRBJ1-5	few	CASSQGQYASNQPQHF	TGTGCCAGCAGCCAAGGACAGTATGCTAGCAATCAGCCCCAGCATTTT
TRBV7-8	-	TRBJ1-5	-	CASGGREDQPQHF	TGTGCCAGCGGGGGCAGGGAAGATCAGCCCCAGCATTTT
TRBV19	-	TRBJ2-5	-	CASSGAHRQETQYF	TGTGCCAGTAGTGGGGCCCACAGACAAGAGACCCAGTACTTC
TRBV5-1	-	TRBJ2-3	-	CASSSPQRSTDTQYF	TGCGCCAGCAGCTCCCCCCAAAGGAGCACAGATACGCAGTATTTT
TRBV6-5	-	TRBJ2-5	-	CASRPWGEETQYF	TGTGCCAGCAGGCCATGGGGGGAGGAGACCCAGTACTTC
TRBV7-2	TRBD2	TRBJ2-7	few	CASSLRLAGYYEQYF	TGTGCCAGCAGCTTAAGACTAGCGGGGTACTACGAGCAGTACTTC
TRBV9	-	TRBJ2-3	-	CASSVRFPGPGTDTQYF	TGTGCCAGCAGCGTCCGTTTCCCCGGGCCAGGCACAGATACGCAGTATTTT
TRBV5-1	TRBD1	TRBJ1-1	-	CASRPTGVSTEAFF	TGCGCCAGCCGCCCGACAGGGGTTTCAACTGAAGCTTTCTTT
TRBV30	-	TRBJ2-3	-	CAWSADSEQAQYF	TGTGCCTGGAGTGCCGACAGTGAACAAGCGCAGTATTTT